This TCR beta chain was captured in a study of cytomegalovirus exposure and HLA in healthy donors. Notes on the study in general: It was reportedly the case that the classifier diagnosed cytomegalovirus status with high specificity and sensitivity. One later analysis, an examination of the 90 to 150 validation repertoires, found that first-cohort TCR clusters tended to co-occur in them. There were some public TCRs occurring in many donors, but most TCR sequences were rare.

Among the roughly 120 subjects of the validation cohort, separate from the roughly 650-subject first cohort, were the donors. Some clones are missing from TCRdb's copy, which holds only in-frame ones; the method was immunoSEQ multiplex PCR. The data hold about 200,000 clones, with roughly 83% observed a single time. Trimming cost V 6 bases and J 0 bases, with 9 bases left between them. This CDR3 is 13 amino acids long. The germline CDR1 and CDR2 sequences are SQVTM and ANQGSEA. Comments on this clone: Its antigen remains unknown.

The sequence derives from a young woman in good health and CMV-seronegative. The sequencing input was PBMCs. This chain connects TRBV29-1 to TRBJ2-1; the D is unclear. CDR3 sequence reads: CSVTGRSYNEQFF. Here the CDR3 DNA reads TGCAGCGTAACCGGACGCTCCTACAATGAGCAGTTCTTC.